This T cell receptor beta chain was captured by sequencing in a study of T cell responses to AZD1222 COVID-19 vaccine. The V end lost 8 bases, the J end lost 8 bases, and 20 bases lay between the germline ends. CDR3 length equals 14 residues. The germline V gene has CDR1 SNHLY and CDR2 FYNNEI. TCRdb's table, derived via immunoSEQ multiplex PCR, lists solely in-frame clones and lacks some. The repertoire holds 88,000 or so clones, with 75% to 90% as singletons. The sequencing here drew on peripheral blood, taken on day 0 of AZD1222 vaccination. This chain connects TRBV2 to TRBJ2-3, with D unclear. The TCR comes from an adult in good health. Here the CDR3 DNA reads TGTGCCAGCCTCCCCCACGACGTCGCAGCTACGCAGTATTTT. It encodes CASLPHDVAATQYF. The complete variable domain, with remaining parts taken from reference TRBV2 and TRBJ2-3, reads EPEVTQTPSHQVTQMGQEVILRCVPISNHLYFYWYRQILGQKVEFLVSFYNNEISEKSEIFDDQFSVERPDGSNFTLKIRSTKLEDSAMYFCASLPHDVAATQYFGPGTRLTVL.